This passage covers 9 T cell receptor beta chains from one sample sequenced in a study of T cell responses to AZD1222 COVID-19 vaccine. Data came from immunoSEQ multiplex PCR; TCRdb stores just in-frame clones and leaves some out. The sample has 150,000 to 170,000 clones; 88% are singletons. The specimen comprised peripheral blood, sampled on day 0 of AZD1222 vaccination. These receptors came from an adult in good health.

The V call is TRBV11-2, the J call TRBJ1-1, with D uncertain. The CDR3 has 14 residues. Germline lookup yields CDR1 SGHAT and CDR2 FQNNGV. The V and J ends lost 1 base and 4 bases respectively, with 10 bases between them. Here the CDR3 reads CASSLVNTGTEAFF. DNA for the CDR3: TGTGCCAGCAGCTTAGTCAACACTGGCACTGAAGCTTTCTTT.

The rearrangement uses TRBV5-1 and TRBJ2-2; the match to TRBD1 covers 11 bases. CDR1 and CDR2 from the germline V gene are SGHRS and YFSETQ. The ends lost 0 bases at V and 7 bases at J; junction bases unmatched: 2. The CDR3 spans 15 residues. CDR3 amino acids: CASSLGTGGYGELFF. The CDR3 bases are TGCGCCAGCAGCTTGGGGACAGGGGGCTACGGGGAGCTGTTTTTT.

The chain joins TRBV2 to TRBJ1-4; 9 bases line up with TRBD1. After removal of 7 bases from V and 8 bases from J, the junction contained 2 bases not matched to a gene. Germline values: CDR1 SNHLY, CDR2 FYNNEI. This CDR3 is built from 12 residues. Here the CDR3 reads CASKGTGEKLFF. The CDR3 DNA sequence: TGTGCCAGCAAGGGGACAGGGGAAAAACTGTTTTTT.

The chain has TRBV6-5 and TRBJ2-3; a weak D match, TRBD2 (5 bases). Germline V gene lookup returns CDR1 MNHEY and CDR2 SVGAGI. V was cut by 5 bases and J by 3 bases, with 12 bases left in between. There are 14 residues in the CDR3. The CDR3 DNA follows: TGTGCCAGCAGTCTAGCCGGGTTTACAGATACGCAGTATTTT. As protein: CASSLAGFTDTQYF.

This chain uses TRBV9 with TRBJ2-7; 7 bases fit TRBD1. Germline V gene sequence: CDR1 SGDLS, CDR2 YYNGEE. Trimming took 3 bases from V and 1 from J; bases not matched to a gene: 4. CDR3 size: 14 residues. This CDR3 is CASSATGSSYEQYF. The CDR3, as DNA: TGTGCCAGCAGCGCGACAGGGTCGTCCTACGAGCAGTACTTC.

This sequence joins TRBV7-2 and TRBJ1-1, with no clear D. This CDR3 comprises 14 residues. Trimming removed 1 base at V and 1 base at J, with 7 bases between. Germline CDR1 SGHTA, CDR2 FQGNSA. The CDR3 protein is CASSLVAGNTEAFF. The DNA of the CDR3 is TGTGCCAGCAGCTTAGTCGCAGGGAACACTGAAGCTTTCTTT. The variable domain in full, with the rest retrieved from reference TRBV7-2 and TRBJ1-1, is GAGVSQSPSNKVTEKGKDVELRCDPISGHTALYWYRQSLGQGLEFLIYFQGNSAPDKSGLPSDRFSAERTGGSVSTLTIQRTQQEDSAVYLCASSLVAGNTEAFFGQGTRLTVV.

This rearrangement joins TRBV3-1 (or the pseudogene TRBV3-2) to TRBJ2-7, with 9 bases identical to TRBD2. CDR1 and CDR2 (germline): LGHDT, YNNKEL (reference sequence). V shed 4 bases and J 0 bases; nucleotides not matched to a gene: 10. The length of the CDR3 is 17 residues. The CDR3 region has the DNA TGTGCCAGCAGCCCCGGGGTAGCGGGGGCCCTCTCCTACGAGCAGTACTTC. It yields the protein CASSPGVAGALSYEQYF.

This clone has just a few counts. CDR3: CASSLDSGRGDNEKLFF. The CDR3 nucleotides read TGTGCCAGCAGCTTAGATTCAGGTCGGGGGGATAATGAAAAACTGTTTTTT. The V gene is TRBV7-9, the J gene TRBJ1-4; D is perhaps TRBD1 (5 bases). V dropped 1 base and J dropped 4 bases, with 16 bases sitting between them. The CDR3 is made up of 17 amino acids. From germline, CDR1 is SEHNR and CDR2 FQNEAQ (reference sequence).

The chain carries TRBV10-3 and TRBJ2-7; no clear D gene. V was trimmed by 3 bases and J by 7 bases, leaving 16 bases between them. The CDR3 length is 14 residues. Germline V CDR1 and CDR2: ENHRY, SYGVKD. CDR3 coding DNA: TGTGCCATCAGTGAAGTGAACGCCAGAGTTGAGCAGTACTTC. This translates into CAISEVNARVEQYF.